This TCR beta chain was sequenced for a study of T cells after yellow fever vaccination. Regarding the study as a whole: Only a minor proportion of clonotypes was detected across both CD4 and CD8 compartments. Weaker in magnitude, the secondary response showed a faster peak on day 5 versus 15. Highly abundant clonotypes carried over from the bulk population could end up in FACS-sorted repertoires as contaminants.

TCRdb ran MiXCR on the 5' RACE reads and lists one entry per CDR3 protein. The repertoire holds some 350,000 distinct CDR3 sequences, with 8.5% to 9% as singletons. Notes on this clonotype: Its specificity is unknown.

The length of the CDR3 is 16 residues. The rearrangement uses TRBV1 and TRBJ2-3; TRBD2 was called by the table and not checked on the DNA. TRBV1 is reported as a pseudogene. The TCR originated in a young man who received the YFV17D yellow fever vaccine. Source: PBMCs, taken on the day of the first yellow fever vaccination. CDR3 nucleotide sequence: TGCACCAGCAGCCAAGACCGGACTAGCTGCCGAGCTACGCAGTATTTT. It specifies CTSSQDRTSCRATQYF.